The clone carrying this T cell receptor (beta chain) came up a few times. Time point noted: patch test 3, about 24 weeks after DPC sensitization. Treatment meaning: therapeutic diphenylcyclopropenone sensitization with weekly scalp DPC. These data come from a study of human T cells and chemical hapten exposure. TCRdb re-called the RACE reads through MiXCR, storing one row per CDR3 protein. Of some 30,000 distinct CDR3 sequences listed, 5.8% are singletons. Trimming stripped 1 base from V and 3 bases from J, with 7 bases between. The CDR3 loop spans 14 amino acids. Germline CDR1 is SGHDN and CDR2 is FVKESK.

This receptor was obtained from a man aged 25 to 40 with alopecia areata. Some clones in this sample may be carry-over from other donors' samples. Source: whole blood, taken in connection with sensitization to the hapten diphenylcyclopropenone (DPC). The V gene is TRBV14, the J gene TRBJ2-4, with D uncertain. The CDR3 spells CASSQGLDKNIQYF. The CDR3 DNA is TGTGCCAGCAGCCAAGGACTTGACAAAAACATTCAGTACTTC. The full variable domain, its missing parts supplied by reference TRBV14 and TRBJ2-4, is EAGVTQFPSHSVIEKGQTVTLRCDPISGHDNLYWYRRVMGKEIKFLLHFVKESKQDESGMPNNRFLAERTGGTYSTLKVQPAELEDSGVYFCASSQGLDKNIQYFGAGTRLSVL.